Presented here are 26 T cell receptor beta chains from one specimen sequenced in a study of blood T cell repertoires in COVID-19. Produced via immunoSEQ multiplex PCR; TCRdb's table is partial and in-frame only. This table holds 260,000 or so clones, 80% to 90% found once. The source material was PBMCs or T cells enriched from blood (not recorded which). Receptors were obtained from a woman in her 30s with acute COVID-19.

The chain is built from TRBV11-2 and TRBJ1-1, with 7 bases lining up with TRBD1. The J segment lost 11 bases and the V segment lost 4 bases, leaving 13 bases of the junction unmatched. CDR3 length: 14 amino acids. Germline CDR1 and CDR2: SGHAT and FQNNGV. The CDR3 DNA reads as TGTGCCAGCAGCTCGCCCACGGGACAGAGTGGGGCTTTCTTT. It translates to CASSSPTGQSGAFF.

The chain couples TRBV7-9 to TRBJ1-2; the D is unclear. This CDR3 comprises 11 residues. V was pared by 7 bases and J by 6 bases, with 9 bases between. Germline CDR1 is SEHNR and CDR2 is FQNEAQ (reference sequence). CDR3 sequence reads: CASTRGNGYTF. CDR3 bases: TGTGCCAGCACTAGAGGGAATGGCTACACCTTC.

The chain uses TRBV6-4 and TRBJ2-3, with TRBD2 matching over 11 bases. Germline V gene data show CDR1 as MRHNA and CDR2 as SNTAGT. The V and J ends lost 4 bases and 6 bases, in that order; junction bases with no gene match: 6. The CDR3 sequence is 15 residues long. CDR3 DNA: TGTGCCAGCAGTGCGCTAGCGGGGGGTCGGGATACGCAGTATTTT. Residues: CASSALAGGRDTQYF.

The J gene is TRBJ1-4, the V gene TRBV30; D perhaps matches TRBD1 (6 bases). CDR1 and CDR2 (germline): GTSNPN, SVGIG (reference sequence). Trimming removed 4 bases from V and 6 bases from J, with 15 bases in between. The CDR3 loop spans 14 amino acids. CDR3 in DNA: TGTGCCTGGACGGGGGGCGGTTTATATGAAAAACTGTTTTTT. This encodes CAWTGGGLYEKLFF.

The chain couples TRBV6-6 to TRBJ1-5, with a tentative D call TRBD1 (5 bases). This CDR3 has 16 amino acids. V lost 6 bases to trimming and J lost 1 base, with 16 bases between them. Germline V lookup: CDR1 MNHNY, CDR2 SVGAGI (reference sequence). The CDR3 coding sequence is TGTGCCAGCAGGCCGGCGGGACGAATCAGCAATCAGCCCCAGCATTTT. Amino acids: CASRPAGRISNQPQHF.

CDR3 DNA: TGTGCCAGCAGCCAGGACAGGTACCGGAGGTCCTACAATGAGCAGTTCTTC. Amino acid sequence: CASSQDRYRRSYNEQFF. The gene calls are TRBV14 and TRBJ2-1; TRBD1 matches 7 bases. In germline, CDR1 is SGHDN, CDR2 FVKESK. This CDR3 region has 17 residues. The junction had 9 bases not matched to a gene; V was cut back by 3 bases and J by 1 base.

The chain uses TRBV19 and TRBJ2-5; 10 nucleotides match TRBD1. This CDR3 has 17 residues. V lost 5 bases, J lost 5 bases, and 14 bases stayed unmatched. Germline CDR1 LNHDA, CDR2 SQIVND (reference sequence). CDR3 in amino acids: CASSPDRGRLNLETQYF. DNA of the CDR3: TGTGCCAGTAGTCCCGACAGGGGGCGCTTAAATTTGGAGACCCAGTACTTC.

The V call is TRBV7-9, the J call TRBJ1-2; TRBD1 might be the D (6 bases). In germline, CDR1 is SEHNR, CDR2 FQNEAQ (reference sequence). This CDR3 spans 12 amino acids. The ends were cut back, 3 bases at V and 8 bases at J, with 10 bases in the middle. The CDR3 spells CASSLDSPGYTF. The CDR3 DNA reads TGTGCCAGCAGCTTGGACAGCCCAGGCTACACCTTC.

This chain uses TRBV5-5 with TRBJ1-1; D remains ambiguous. The CDR3 contains 18 residues. The germline CDR1 and CDR2 sequences are SGHKS and YYEKEE (reference sequence). V was clipped by 2 bases and J by 4 bases, with 24 bases between them. CDR3 region: CASSLRGGIWVSRTEAFF. As DNA, the CDR3 is TGTGCCAGCAGCTTAAGAGGAGGGATTTGGGTTAGTCGCACTGAAGCTTTCTTT.

The chain joins TRBV24-1 to TRBJ1-6; 7 positions agree with TRBD1. V trimming: 8 bases; J trimming: 10 bases; junction bases outside the gene matches: 13. Germline CDR1 reads KGHDR; CDR2 reads SFDVKD. The CDR3 loop spans 15 amino acids. The chain's CDR3 is CATNIRQGTSSPLHF. CDR3 bases: TGTGCCACCAATATACGACAGGGAACAAGCTCACCCCTCCACTTT.

The chain carries TRBV5-1 and TRBJ1-1; D is possibly TRBD1 (5 bases). The length of the CDR3 is 16 residues. Trimming stripped 3 bases from V and 3 bases from J, with 18 bases between. Germline CDR1 reads SGHRS; CDR2 reads YFSETQ. The CDR3 region is CASSSRTGGVDTEAFF. The CDR3 nucleotides read TGCGCCAGCAGCTCACGAACCGGGGGAGTGGACACTGAAGCTTTCTTT.

The rearrangement uses TRBV19 and TRBJ2-1; 8 nucleotides line up with TRBD2. The CDR3 is 17 residues long. The trim removed 5 bases at V and 5 bases at J, leaving 14 bases unmatched. CDR1 is LNHDA, CDR2 SQIVND, per germline (reference sequence). In DNA, the CDR3 is TGTGCCAGTAGTCTCCTCGGCTCGCGGGGGGCCCACAATGAGCAGTTCTTC. It yields the protein CASSLLGSRGAHNEQFF.

The chain links TRBV27 to TRBJ2-1; D is possibly TRBD2 (6 bases). The germline CDR1 and CDR2 sequences are MNHEY and SMNVEV (reference sequence). Between the trimmed V and J ends, which lost 3 bases and 5 bases, there was a span of 11 bases. This CDR3 spans 14 amino acids. CDR3 sequence: CASSFSSGNNEQFF. CDR3 DNA: TGTGCCAGCAGTTTCAGTAGCGGAAACAATGAGCAGTTCTTC.

The rearrangement joins TRBV19 to TRBJ1-2; possible D gene TRBD1, 5 bases. V was pared by 5 bases and J by 7 bases, with 11 bases between. Looked up from germline, CDR1 is LNHDA and CDR2 is SQIVND (reference sequence). The CDR3 totals 12 residues. The CDR3: CASSHSRAGYTF. DNA for the CDR3: TGTGCCAGTAGTCATAGCAGGGCTGGCTACACCTTC.

V usage is TRBV29-1 and J usage is TRBJ1-1; perhaps TRBD1 as D (6 bases). CDR1 is SQVTM and CDR2 is ANQGSEA in the germline V gene. The germline V and J ends were trimmed by 8 bases and 6 bases, with 19 bases remaining between them. The CDR3 covers 13 residues. The chain's CDR3 is CSILGATDAEAFF. The CDR3 DNA sequence: TGCAGCATCTTGGGGGCAACGGACGCTGAAGCTTTCTTT.

This clone has a handful of counts. Here the CDR3 reads CASSRQENTEAFF. The CDR3 bases are TGTGCCAGTAGTCGACAGGAGAACACTGAAGCTTTCTTT. The gene calls are TRBV19 and TRBJ1-1; a weak D match, TRBD1 (6 bases). This CDR3 spans 13 amino acids. V gave up 5 bases and J gave up 1 base, with 8 bases separating them. Per germline, CDR1 LNHDA and CDR2 SQIVND (reference sequence).

V is TRBV6-5 and J is TRBJ1-1, with D perhaps matching TRBD1 (5 bases). This CDR3 spans 13 amino acids. Trimming shortened V by 10 bases and J by 4 bases, and 16 bases separated the two germline ends. From germline, CDR1 is MNHEY and CDR2 SVGAGI. In DNA, the CDR3 is TGTGCCATCATGTCCGGGGGGGGCACTGAAGCTTTCTTT. This sequence encodes CAIMSGGGTEAFF.

In the case of this clone: Other nucleotide sequences in the sample specify the same CDR3. The chain is built from TRBV6-5 and TRBJ2-7; D is perhaps TRBD1 (5 bases). Germline loops: CDR1 MNHEY, CDR2 SVGAGI. The CDR3 extends over 13 amino acids. V was clipped by 8 bases and J by 0 bases, with 11 bases between them. CDR3 nucleotide sequence: TGTGCCAGCCGTTCCGGACACTCCTACGAGCAGTACTTC. This gives the protein CASRSGHSYEQYF.

This sequence joins TRBV11-2 and TRBJ1-6; D might be TRBD1 (5 bases). Germline assignment: CDR1 SGHAT and CDR2 FQNNGV. The CDR3 extends over 13 amino acids. Trimming removed 6 bases from V and 7 bases from J, with 10 bases in between. CDR3 bases: TGTGCCAGCAGACCAGGACAAAATTCACCCCTCCACTTT. It translates to CASRPGQNSPLHF.

The chain is built from TRBV30 and TRBJ1-1; TRBD1 matches at 7 bases. The CDR3 has 15 amino acids. Germline values: CDR1 GTSNPN, CDR2 SVGIG (reference sequence). V was pared by 4 bases and J by 4 bases, with 12 bases of the junction left unmatched. The CDR3 region has the DNA TGTGCCTGGAATAACCCCCGAGACAGGGTCACTGAAGCTTTCTTT. It translates to CAWNNPRDRVTEAFF.

The CDR3 region has the DNA TGTGCCAGCAGCTCACTAGCGGGGTCAGCAGATACGCAGTATTTT. Protein product: CASSSLAGSADTQYF. This rearrangement joins TRBV5-6 to TRBJ2-3; TRBD2 aligns across 10 bases. The J segment lost 4 bases and the V segment lost 3 bases, leaving 5 bases of the junction unmatched. CDR1 and CDR2 from the germline V gene are SGHDT and YYEEEE. The CDR3 runs 15 residues.

This sequence joins TRBV4-2 and TRBJ2-7; TRBD1 agrees at 9 bases. Per the germline V gene, CDR1 is LGHNA and CDR2 is YNFKEQ. This CDR3 spans 16 amino acids. Trimming at V came to 1 base and at J to 5 bases, leaving 9 bases not matched to a gene. The CDR3 loop reads CASSQGLGQGPHEQYF. The CDR3 DNA follows: TGTGCCAGCAGCCAAGGGTTGGGACAGGGACCCCACGAGCAGTACTTC.

Regarding this clone: The sample contains more than one DNA sequence encoding this CDR3. J is TRBJ1-1 and V is TRBV30, with D possibly TRBD1 on 5 matching bases. The V gene's germline CDR1 is GTSNPN and CDR2 SVGIG (reference sequence). Trimming took off 5 bases at V and 1 base at J, with 8 bases between the two ends. The CDR3 covers 12 residues. The CDR3 loop reads CAWGQGNTEAFF. The CDR3 coding sequence is TGTGCCTGGGGTCAGGGGAACACTGAAGCTTTCTTT.

The chain couples TRBV10-3 to TRBJ1-1; the D gene is possibly TRBD1 (6 bases). The CDR3 spans 11 residues. Trimming pared 6 bases from V and 5 bases from J, leaving 7 bases between. Germline CDR1 reads ENHRY; CDR2 reads SYGVKD. The CDR3 spells CAIRRGTEAFF. The CDR3 coding sequence is TGTGCCATCAGGAGGGGGACTGAAGCTTTCTTT.

The gene calls are TRBV5-1 and TRBJ1-1, with 7 bases identical to TRBD1. The CDR3 covers 14 residues. Germline V gene data show CDR1 as SGHRS and CDR2 as YFSETQ. V was pared by 5 bases and J by 3 bases, with 7 bases of the junction left unmatched. Written as DNA, the CDR3 is TGCGCCAGCAGGGGCAACAGGGGCTACACTGAAGCTTTCTTT. Translation: CASRGNRGYTEAFF.

The chain joins TRBV6-5 to TRBJ1-5; D is undetermined. The CDR3 is 15 residues long. Trimming shortened V by 5 bases and J by 2 bases, and 13 bases separated the two germline ends. CDR1 MNHEY and CDR2 SVGAGI come from the germline V gene. CDR3 loop: CASSTGFRGNQPQHF. As DNA, the CDR3 is TGTGCCAGCAGTACTGGTTTCCGTGGCAATCAGCCCCAGCATTTT.